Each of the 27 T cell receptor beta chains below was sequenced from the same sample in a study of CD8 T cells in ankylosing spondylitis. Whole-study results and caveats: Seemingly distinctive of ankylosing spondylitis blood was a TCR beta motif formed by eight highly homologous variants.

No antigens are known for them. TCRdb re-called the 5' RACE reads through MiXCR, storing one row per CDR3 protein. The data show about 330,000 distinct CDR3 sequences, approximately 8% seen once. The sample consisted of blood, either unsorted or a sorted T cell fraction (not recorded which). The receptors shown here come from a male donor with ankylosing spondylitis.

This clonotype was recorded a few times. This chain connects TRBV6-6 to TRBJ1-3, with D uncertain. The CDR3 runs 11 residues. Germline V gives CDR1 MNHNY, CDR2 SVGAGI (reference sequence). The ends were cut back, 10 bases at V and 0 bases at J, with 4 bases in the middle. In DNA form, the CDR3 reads TGTGCCATCGGCTCTGGAAACACCATATATTTT. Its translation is CAIGSGNTIYF.

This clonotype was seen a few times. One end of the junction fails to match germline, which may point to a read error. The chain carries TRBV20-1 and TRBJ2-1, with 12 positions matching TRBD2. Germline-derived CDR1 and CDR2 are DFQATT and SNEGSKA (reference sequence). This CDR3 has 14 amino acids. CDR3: CSAPSGRGYDEQFF. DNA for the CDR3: TGCAGTGCTCCTAGCGGGAGGGGCTACGATGAGCAGTTCTTC.

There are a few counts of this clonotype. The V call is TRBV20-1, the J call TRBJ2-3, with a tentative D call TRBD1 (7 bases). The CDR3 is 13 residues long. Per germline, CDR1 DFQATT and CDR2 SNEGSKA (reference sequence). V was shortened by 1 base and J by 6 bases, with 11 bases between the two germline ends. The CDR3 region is CSARGRGRDTQYF. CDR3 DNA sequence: TGCAGTGCTAGAGGGAGGGGGCGTGATACGCAGTATTTT.

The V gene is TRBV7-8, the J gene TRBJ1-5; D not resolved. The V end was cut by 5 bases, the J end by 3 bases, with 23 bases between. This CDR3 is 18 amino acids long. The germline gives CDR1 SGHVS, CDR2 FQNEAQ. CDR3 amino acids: CASSPNSWTGSPNQPQHF. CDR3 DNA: TGTGCCAGCAGCCCTAACTCCTGGACCGGGTCCCCCAATCAGCCCCAGCATTTT. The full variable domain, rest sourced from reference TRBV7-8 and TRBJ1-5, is GAGVSQSPRYKVAKRGQDVALRCDPISGHVSLFWYQQALGQGPEFLTYFQNEAQLDKSGLPSDRFFAERPEGSVSTLKIQRTQQEDSAVYLCASSPNSWTGSPNQPQHFGDGTRLSIL.

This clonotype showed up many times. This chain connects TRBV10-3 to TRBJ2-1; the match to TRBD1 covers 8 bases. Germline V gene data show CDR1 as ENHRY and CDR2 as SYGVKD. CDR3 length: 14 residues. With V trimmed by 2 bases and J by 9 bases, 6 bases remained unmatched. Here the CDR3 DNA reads TGTGCCATCAGTGAGCTGGACAGGGTCGGTGAGCAGTTCTTC. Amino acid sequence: CAISELDRVGEQFF.

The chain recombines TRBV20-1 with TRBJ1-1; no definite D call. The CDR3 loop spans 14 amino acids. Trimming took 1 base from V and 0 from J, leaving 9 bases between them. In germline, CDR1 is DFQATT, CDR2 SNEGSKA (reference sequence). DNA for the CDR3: TGCAGTGCTAGAGTGTCCGTAATGAACACTGAAGCTTTCTTT. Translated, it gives CSARVSVMNTEAFF.

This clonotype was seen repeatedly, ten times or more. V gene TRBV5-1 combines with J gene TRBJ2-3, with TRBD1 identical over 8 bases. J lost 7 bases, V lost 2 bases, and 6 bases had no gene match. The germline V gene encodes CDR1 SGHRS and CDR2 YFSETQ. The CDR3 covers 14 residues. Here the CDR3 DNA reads TGCGCCAGCAGCTTCCTGACAGGGGATCATACGCAGTATTTT. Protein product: CASSFLTGDHTQYF.

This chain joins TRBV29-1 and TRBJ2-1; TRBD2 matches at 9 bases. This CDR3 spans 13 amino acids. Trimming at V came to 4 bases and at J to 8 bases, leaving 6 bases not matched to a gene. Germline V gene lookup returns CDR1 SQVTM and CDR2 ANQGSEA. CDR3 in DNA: TGCAGCGTTGGTAGCGGGAGTTTCTATGAGCAGTTCTTC. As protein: CSVGSGSFYEQFF.

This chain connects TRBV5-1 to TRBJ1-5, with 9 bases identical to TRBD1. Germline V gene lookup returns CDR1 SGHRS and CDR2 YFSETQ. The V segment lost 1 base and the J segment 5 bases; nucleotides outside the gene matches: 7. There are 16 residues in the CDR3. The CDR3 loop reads CASSLNPRQGDQPQHF. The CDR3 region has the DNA TGCGCCAGCAGCTTGAATCCGAGACAGGGGGATCAGCCCCAGCATTTT.

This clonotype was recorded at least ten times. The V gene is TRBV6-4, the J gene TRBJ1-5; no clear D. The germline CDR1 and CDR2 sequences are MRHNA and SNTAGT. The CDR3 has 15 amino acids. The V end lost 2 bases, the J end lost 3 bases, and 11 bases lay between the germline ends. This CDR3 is CASSDTRGVNQPQHF. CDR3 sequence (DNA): TGTGCCAGCAGTGACACGCGCGGGGTCAATCAGCCCCAGCATTTT.

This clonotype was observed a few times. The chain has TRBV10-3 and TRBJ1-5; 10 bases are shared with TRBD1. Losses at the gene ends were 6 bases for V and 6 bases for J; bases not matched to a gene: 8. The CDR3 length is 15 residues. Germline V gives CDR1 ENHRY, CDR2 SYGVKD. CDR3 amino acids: CAISRQGAASQPQHF. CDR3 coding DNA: TGTGCCATCAGCAGACAGGGGGCGGCAAGTCAGCCCCAGCATTTT.

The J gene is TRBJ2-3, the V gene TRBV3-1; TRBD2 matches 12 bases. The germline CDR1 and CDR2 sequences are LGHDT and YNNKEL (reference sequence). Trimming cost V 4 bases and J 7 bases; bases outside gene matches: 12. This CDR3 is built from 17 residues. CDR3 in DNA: TGTGCCAGCAGCCGAGCGCGGACTAGCGGGGAGAAGAATACGCAGTATTTT. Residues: CASSRARTSGEKNTQYF.

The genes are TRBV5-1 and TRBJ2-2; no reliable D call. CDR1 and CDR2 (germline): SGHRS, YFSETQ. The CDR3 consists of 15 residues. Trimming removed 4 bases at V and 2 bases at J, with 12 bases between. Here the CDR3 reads CASSGNSRNTGELFF. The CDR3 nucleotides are TGCGCCAGCAGCGGGAATTCGAGAAACACCGGGGAGCTGTTTTTT. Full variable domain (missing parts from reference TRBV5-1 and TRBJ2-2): KAGVTQTPRYLIKTRGQQVTLSCSPISGHRSVSWYQQTPGQGLQFLFEYFSETQRNKGNFPGRFSGRQFSNSRSEMNVSTLELGDSALYLCASSGNSRNTGELFFGEGSRLTVL.

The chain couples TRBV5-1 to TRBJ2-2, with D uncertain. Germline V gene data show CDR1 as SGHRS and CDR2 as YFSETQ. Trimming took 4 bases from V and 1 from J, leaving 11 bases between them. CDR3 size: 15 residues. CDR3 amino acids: CASSPLDQNTGELFF. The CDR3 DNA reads TGCGCCAGCAGCCCTTTGGACCAGAACACCGGGGAGCTGTTTTTT.

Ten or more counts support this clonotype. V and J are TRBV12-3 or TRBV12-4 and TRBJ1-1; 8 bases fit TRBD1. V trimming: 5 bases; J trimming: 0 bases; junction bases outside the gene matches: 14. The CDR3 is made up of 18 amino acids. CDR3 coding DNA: TGTGCCAGCAGTCAGCGACACAGGGGGTTAAGAATGAACACTGAAGCTTTCTTT. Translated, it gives CASSQRHRGLRMNTEAFF.

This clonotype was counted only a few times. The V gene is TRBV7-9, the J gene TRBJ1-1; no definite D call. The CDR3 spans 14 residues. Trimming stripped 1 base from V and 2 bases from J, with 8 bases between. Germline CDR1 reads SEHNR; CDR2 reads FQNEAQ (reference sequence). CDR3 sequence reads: CASSLDSHNTEAFF. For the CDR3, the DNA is TGTGCCAGCAGCTTAGACAGTCACAACACTGAAGCTTTCTTT. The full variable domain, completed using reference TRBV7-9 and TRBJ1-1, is DTGVSQNPRHKITKRGQNVTFRCDPISEHNRLYWYRQTLGQGPEFLTYFQNEAQLEKSRLLSDRFSAERPKGSFSTLEIQRTEQGDSAMYLCASSLDSHNTEAFFGQGTRLTVV.

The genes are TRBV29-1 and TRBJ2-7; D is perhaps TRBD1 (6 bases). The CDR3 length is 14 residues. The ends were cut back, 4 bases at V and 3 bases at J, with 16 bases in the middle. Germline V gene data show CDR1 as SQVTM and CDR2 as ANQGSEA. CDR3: CSVAGSQGLYEQYF. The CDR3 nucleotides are TGCAGCGTTGCGGGTTCACAGGGTCTCTACGAGCAGTACTTC.

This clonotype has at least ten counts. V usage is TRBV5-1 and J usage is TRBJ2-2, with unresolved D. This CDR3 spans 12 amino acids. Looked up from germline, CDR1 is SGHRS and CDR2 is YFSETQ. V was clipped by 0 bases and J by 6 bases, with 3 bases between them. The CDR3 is CASSLAAGELFF. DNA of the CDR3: TGCGCCAGCAGCTTGGCCGCCGGGGAGCTGTTTTTT.

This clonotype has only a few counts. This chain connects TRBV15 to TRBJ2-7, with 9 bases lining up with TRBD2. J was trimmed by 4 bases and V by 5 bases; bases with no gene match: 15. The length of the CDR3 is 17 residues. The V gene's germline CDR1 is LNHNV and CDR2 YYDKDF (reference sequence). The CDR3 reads CATSSQRGGRAAYEQYF. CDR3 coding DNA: TGTGCCACCAGCTCCCAACGTGGCGGGAGGGCCGCTTACGAGCAGTACTTC.

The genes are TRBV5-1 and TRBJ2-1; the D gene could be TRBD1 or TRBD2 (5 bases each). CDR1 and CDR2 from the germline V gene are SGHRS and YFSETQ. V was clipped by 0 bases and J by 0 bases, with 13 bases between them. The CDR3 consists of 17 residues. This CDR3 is CASSLALGTNSYNEQFF. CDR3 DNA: TGCGCCAGCAGCTTGGCCCTCGGGACGAACTCCTACAATGAGCAGTTCTTC.

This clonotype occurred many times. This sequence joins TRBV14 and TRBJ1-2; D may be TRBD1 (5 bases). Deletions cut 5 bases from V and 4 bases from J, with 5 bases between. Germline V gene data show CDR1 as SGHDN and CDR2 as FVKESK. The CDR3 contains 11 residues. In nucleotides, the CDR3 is TGTGCCAGCAGCGACAGCTATGGCTACACCTTC. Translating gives CASSDSYGYTF. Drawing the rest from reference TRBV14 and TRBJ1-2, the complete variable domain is EAGVTQFPSHSVIEKGQTVTLRCDPISGHDNLYWYRRVMGKEIKFLLHFVKESKQDESGMPNNRFLAERTGGTYSTLKVQPAELEDSGVYFCASSDSYGYTFGSGTRLTVV.

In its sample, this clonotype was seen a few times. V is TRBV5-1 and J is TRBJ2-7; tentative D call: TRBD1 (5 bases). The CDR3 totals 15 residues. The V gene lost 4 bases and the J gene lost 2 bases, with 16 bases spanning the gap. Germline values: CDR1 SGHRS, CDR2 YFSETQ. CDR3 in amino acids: CASSNVGAGTYEQYF. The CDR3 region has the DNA TGCGCCAGCAGCAATGTAGGGGCCGGAACCTACGAGCAGTACTTC.

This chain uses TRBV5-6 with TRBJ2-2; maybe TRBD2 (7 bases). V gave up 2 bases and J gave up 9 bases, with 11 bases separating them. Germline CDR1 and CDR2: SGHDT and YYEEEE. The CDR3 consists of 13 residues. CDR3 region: CASSFGGPRELFF. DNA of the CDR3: TGTGCCAGCAGCTTCGGGGGGCCCCGGGAGCTGTTTTTT.

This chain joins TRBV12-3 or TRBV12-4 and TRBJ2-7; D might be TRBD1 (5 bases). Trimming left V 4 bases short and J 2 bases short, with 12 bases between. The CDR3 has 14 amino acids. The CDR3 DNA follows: TGTGCCAGCAGTTCTGACAGAGAAGCCTACGAGCAGTACTTC. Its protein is CASSSDREAYEQYF.

CDR3 protein: CASSLEGSSSHNEQFF. The DNA of the CDR3 is TGTGCCAGCAGCTTAGAGGGGTCTAGTTCCCACAATGAGCAGTTCTTC. The chain is built from TRBV7-6 and TRBJ2-1; a weak D match, TRBD1 (5 bases). In germline, CDR1 is SGHVS, CDR2 FNYEAQ. The CDR3 length is 16 residues. Trimming pared 1 base from V and 5 bases from J, leaving 15 bases between.

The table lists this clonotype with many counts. CDR3 sequence (DNA): TGTGCCAGCAGTGAAGGGGCAGTGCCAGATACGCAGTATTTT. Encoded protein: CASSEGAVPDTQYF. V usage is TRBV6-4 and J usage is TRBJ2-3, with a weak D call TRBD1 (5 bases). CDR3 length: 14 residues. Looked up from germline, CDR1 is MRHNA and CDR2 is SNTAGT. Trimming stripped 3 bases from V and 4 bases from J, with 11 bases between.

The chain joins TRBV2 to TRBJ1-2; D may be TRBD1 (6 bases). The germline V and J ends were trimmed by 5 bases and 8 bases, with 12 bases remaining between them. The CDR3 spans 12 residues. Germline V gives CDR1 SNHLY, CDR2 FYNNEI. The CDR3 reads CASSTGAGGYTF. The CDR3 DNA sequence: TGTGCCAGCAGTACGGGGGCTGGGGGCTACACCTTC.